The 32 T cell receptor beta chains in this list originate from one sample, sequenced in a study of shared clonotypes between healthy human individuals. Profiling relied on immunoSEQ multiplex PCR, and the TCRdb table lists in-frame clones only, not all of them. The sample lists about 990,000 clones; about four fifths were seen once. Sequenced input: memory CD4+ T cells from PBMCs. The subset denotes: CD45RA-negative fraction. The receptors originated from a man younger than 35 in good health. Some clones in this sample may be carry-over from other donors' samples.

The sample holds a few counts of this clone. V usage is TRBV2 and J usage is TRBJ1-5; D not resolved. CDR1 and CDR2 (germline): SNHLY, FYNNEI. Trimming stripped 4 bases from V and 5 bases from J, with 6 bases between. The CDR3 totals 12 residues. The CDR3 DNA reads TGTGCCAGCAGTGGGGGTCATCAGCCCCAGCATTTT. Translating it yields CASSGGHQPQHF.

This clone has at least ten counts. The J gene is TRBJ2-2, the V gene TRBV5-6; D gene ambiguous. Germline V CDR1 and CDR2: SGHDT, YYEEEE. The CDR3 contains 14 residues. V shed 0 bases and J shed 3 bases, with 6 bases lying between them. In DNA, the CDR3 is TGTGCCAGCAGCTTGGCCATGGACACCGGGGAGCTGTTTTTT. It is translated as CASSLAMDTGELFF.

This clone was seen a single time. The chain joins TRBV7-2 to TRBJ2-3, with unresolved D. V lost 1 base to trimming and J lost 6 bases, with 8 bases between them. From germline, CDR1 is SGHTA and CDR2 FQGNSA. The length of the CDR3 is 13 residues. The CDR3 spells CASSLGSPDTQYF. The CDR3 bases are TGTGCCAGCAGCTTAGGTTCCCCCGATACGCAGTATTTT.

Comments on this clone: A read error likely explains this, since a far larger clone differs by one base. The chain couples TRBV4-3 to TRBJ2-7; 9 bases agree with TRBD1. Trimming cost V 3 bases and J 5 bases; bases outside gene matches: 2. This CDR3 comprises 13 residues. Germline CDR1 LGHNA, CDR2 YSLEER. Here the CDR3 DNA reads TGCGCCAGCAGCCACCGGACAGGGGACGAGCAGTACTTC. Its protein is CASSHRTGDEQYF.

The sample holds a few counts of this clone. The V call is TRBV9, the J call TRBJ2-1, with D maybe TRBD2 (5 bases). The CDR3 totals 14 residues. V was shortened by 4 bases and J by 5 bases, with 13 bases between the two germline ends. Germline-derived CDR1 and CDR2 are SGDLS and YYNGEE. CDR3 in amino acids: CASSPQGRDNEQFF. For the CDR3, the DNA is TGTGCCAGCAGCCCCCAAGGGCGGGACAATGAGCAGTTCTTC.

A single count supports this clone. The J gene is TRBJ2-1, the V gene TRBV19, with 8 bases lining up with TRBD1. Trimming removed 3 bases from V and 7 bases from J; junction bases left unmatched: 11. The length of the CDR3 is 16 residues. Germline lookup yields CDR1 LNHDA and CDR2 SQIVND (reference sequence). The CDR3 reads CASSISGQVRGNEQFF. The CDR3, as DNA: TGTGCCAGTAGTATTTCGGGACAGGTGAGGGGTAATGAGCAGTTCTTC.

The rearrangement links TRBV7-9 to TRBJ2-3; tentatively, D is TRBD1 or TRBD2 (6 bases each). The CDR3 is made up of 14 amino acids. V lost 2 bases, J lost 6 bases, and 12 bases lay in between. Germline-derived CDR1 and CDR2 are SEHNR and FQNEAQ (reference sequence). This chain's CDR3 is CASSLSGGGDTQYF. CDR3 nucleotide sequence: TGTGCCAGCAGCTTATCCGGGGGCGGGGATACGCAGTATTTT.

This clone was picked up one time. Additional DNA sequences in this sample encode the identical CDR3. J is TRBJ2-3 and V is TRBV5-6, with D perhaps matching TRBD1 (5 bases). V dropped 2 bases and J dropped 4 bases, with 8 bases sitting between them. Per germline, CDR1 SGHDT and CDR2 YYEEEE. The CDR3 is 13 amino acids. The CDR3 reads CASSFQGADTQYF. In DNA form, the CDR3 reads TGTGCCAGCAGCTTCCAGGGCGCAGATACGCAGTATTTT.

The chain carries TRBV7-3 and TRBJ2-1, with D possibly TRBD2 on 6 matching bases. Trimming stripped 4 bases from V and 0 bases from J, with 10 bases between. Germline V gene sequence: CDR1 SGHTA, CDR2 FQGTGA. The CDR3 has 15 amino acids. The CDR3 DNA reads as TGTGCCAGCAGCTACGAGCGGGCCTCCTACAATGAGCAGTTCTTC. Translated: CASSYERASYNEQFF.

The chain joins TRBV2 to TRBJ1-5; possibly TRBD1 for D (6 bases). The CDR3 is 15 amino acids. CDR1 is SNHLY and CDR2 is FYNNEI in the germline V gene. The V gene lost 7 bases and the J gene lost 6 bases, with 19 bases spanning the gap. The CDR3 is CASTHLDRSGQPQHF. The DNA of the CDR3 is TGTGCCAGCACCCACCTAGACAGGTCCGGTCAGCCCCAGCATTTT.

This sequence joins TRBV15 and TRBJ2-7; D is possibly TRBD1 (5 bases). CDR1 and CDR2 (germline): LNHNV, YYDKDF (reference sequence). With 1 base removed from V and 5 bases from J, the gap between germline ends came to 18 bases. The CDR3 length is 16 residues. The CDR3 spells CATSRVRRLKQDEQYF. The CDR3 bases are TGTGCCACCAGCAGAGTACGGCGCCTCAAACAGGACGAGCAGTACTTC.

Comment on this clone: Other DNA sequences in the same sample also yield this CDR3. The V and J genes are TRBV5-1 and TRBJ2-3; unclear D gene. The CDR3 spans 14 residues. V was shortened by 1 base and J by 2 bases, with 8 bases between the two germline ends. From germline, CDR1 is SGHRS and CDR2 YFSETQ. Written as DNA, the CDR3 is TGCGCCAGCAGCTTGCTCGGTTCCACAGATACGCAGTATTTT. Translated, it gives CASSLLGSTDTQYF.

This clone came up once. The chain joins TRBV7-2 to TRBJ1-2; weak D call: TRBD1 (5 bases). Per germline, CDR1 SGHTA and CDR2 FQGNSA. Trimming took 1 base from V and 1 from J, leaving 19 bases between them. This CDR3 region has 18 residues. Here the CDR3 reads CASSLVKGAGKSNYGYTF. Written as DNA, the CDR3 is TGTGCCAGCAGCTTAGTTAAAGGGGCAGGGAAGAGTAACTATGGCTACACCTTC. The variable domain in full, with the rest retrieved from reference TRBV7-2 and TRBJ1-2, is GAGVSQSPSNKVTEKGKDVELRCDPISGHTALYWYRQSLGQGLEFLIYFQGNSAPDKSGLPSDRFSAERTGGSVSTLTIQRTQQEDSAVYLCASSLVKGAGKSNYGYTFGSGTRLTVV.

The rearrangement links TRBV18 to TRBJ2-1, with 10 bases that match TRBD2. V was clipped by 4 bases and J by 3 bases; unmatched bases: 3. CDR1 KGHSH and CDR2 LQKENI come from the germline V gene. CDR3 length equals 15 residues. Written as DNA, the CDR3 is TGTGCCAGCTCACTTGGACTAGCGGTCTACAATGAGCAGTTCTTC. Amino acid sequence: CASSLGLAVYNEQFF.

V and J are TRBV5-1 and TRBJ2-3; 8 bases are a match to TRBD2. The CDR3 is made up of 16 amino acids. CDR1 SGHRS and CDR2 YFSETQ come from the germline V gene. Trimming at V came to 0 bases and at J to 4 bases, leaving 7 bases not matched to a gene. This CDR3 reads CASSLAGAGGADTQYF. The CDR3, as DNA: TGCGCCAGCAGCTTGGCCGGGGCGGGAGGAGCAGATACGCAGTATTTT.

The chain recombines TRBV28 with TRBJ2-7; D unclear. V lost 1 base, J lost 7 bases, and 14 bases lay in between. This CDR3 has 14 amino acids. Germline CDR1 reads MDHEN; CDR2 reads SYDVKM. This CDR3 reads CASSLLRAFGEQYF. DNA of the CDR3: TGTGCCAGCAGTTTATTAAGAGCCTTTGGGGAGCAGTACTTC.

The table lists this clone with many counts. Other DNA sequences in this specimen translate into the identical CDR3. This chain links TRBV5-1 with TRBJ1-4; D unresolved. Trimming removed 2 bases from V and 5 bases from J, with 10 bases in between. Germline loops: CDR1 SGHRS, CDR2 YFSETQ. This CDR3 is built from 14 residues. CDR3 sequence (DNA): TGCGCCAGCAGCTTTGGCGGAGACAATGAAAAACTGTTTTTT. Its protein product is CASSFGGDNEKLFF.

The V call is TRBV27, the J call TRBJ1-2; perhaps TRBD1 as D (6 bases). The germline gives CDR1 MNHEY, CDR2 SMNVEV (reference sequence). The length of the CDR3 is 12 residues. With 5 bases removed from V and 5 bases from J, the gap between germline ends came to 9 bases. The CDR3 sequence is CASSGRGYGYTF. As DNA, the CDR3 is TGTGCCAGCAGTGGCAGGGGATATGGCTACACCTTC.

The CDR3 protein is CASSLVLAGGPRQFF. The CDR3 DNA is TGTGCCAGCAGTTTAGTACTAGCGGGAGGGCCGCGGCAGTTCTTC. The chain recombines TRBV27 with TRBJ2-1; 13 bases fit TRBD2. Germline loops: CDR1 MNHEY, CDR2 SMNVEV (reference sequence). After removal of 2 bases from V and 12 bases from J, the junction contained 7 bases not matched to a gene. CDR3 length: 15 residues.

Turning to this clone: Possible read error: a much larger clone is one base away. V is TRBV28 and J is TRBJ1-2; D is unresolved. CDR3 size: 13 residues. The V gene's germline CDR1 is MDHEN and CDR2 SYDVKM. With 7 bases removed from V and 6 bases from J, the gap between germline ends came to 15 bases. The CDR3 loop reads CASTTASTHGYTF. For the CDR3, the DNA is TGTGCCAGCACCACGGCCTCGACCCATGGCTACACCTTC.

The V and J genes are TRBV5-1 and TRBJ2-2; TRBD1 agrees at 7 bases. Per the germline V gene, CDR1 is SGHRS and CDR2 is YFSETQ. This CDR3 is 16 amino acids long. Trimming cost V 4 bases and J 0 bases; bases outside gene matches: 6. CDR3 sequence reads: CASSVTGTANTGELFF. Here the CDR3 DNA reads TGCGCCAGCAGCGTAACCGGGACAGCGAACACCGGGGAGCTGTTTTTT.

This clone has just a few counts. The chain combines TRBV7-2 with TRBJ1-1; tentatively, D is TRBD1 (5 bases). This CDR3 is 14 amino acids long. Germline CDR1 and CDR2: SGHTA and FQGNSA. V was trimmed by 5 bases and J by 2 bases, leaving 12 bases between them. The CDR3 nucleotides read TGTGCCAGCAGCAAGAGGCAGGGTAACACTGAAGCTTTCTTT. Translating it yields CASSKRQGNTEAFF.

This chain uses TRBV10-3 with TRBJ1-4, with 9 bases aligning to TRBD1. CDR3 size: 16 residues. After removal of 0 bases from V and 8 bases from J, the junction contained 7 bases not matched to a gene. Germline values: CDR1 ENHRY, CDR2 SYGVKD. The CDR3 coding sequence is TGTGCCATCAGTGAGTCCGGGACAGGGTATGTGGAAAAACTGTTTTTT. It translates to CAISESGTGYVEKLFF.

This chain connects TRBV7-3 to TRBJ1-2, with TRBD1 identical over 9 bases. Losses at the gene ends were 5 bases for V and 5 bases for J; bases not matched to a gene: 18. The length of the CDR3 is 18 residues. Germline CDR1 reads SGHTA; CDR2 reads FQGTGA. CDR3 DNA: TGTGCCAGCAGCCTTTTTTACTCTCACAGGGGGCTTGTTTATGGCTACACCTTC. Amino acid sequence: CASSLFYSHRGLVYGYTF.

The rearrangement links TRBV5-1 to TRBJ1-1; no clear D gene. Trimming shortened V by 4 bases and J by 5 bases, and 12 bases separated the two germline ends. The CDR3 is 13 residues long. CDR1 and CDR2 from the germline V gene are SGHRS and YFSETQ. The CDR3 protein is CASSRVLGTEAFF. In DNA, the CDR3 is TGCGCCAGCAGCCGGGTATTGGGGACTGAAGCTTTCTTT.

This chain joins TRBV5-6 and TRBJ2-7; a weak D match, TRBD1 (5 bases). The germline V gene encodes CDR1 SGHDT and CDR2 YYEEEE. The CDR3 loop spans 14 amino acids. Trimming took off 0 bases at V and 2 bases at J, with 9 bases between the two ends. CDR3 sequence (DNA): TGTGCCAGCAGCTTGGGCCAGGGTCCCTACGAGCAGTACTTC. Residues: CASSLGQGPYEQYF. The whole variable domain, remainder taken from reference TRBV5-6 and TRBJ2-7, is DAGVTQSPTHLIKTRGQQVTLRCSPKSGHDTVSWYQQALGQGPQFIFQYYEEEERQRGNFPDRFSGHQFPNYSSELNVNALLLGDSALYLCASSLGQGPYEQYFGPGTRLTVT.

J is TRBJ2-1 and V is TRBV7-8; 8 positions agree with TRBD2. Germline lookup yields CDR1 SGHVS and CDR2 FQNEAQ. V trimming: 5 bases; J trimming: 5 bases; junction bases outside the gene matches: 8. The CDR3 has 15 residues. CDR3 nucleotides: TGTGCCAGCAGCCCACGGGGACTAGTTCACAATGAGCAGTTCTTC. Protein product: CASSPRGLVHNEQFF.

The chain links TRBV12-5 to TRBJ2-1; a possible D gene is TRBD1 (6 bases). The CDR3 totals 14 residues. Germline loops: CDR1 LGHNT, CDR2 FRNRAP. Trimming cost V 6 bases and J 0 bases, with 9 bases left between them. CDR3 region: CASGQDSSYNEQFF. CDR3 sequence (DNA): TGTGCTAGTGGCCAGGACAGCTCCTACAATGAGCAGTTCTTC. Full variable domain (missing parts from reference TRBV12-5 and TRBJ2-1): DARVTQTPRHKVTEMGQEVTMRCQPILGHNTVFWYRQTMMQGLELLAYFRNRAPLDDSGMPKDRFSAEMPDATLATLKIQPSEPRDSAVYFCASGQDSSYNEQFFGPGTRLTVL.

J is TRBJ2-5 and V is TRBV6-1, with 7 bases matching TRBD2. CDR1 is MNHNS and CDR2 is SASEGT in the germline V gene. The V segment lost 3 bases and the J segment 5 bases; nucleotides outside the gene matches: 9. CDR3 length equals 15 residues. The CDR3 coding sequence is TGTGCCAGCAGTGAGCGAGGGAGGGCGGGTGAGACCCAGTACTTC. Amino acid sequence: CASSERGRAGETQYF.

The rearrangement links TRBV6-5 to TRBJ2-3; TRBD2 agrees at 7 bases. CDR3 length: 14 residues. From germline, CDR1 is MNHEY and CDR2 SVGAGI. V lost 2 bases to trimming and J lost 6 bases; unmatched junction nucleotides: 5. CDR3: CASSYALAADTQYF. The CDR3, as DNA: TGTGCCAGCAGTTACGCCCTAGCGGCGGATACGCAGTATTTT.

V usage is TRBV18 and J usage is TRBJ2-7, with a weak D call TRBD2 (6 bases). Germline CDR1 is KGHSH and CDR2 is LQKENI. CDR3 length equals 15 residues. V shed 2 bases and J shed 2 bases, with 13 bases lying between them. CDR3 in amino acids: CASSPGSSVPYEQYF. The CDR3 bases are TGTGCCAGCTCACCAGGCTCTAGCGTCCCCTACGAGCAGTACTTC.

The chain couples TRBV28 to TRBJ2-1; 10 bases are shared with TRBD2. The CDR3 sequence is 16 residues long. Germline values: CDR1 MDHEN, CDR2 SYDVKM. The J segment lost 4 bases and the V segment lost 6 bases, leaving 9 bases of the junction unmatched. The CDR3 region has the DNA TGTGCCAGCAGCTCTTCTAGCGGGAGTACGTACAATGAGCAGTTCTTC. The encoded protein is CASSSSSGSTYNEQFF.